Below are 25 T cell receptor beta chains sequenced from a single sample in a study of T cell responses to AZD1222 COVID-19 vaccine. Repertoires were generated with immunoSEQ multiplex PCR, while TCRdb's copy carries only in-frame clones and drops some. The sample has roughly 120,000 clones, approximately 88% seen once. The sequenced sample was peripheral blood, obtained on day 0 of AZD1222 vaccination. The receptors shown here come from an adult in good health.

The chain links TRBV14 to TRBJ1-6; D is unclear. V lost 4 bases, J lost 4 bases, and 17 bases lay in between. This CDR3 has 17 amino acids. Germline values: CDR1 SGHDN, CDR2 FVKESK. Here the CDR3 DNA reads TGTGCCAGCAGCCCCAGCCCCTCCGGGAAGTATAATTCACCCCTCCACTTT. It codes for CASSPSPSGKYNSPLHF.

The CDR3: CASSGSGLRNEQFF. In DNA, the CDR3 is TGTGCCAGCAGTGGGTCGGGCCTAAGGAATGAGCAGTTCTTC. J is TRBJ2-1 and V is TRBV6-2 or TRBV6-3, with D unclear. Germline CDR1 MNHEY, CDR2 SVGEGT. With 5 bases removed from V and 7 bases from J, the gap between germline ends came to 15 bases. This CDR3 has 14 amino acids.

The CDR3 loop is CASKRPWTNSFYGYTF. Written as DNA, the CDR3 is TGCGCCAGCAAAAGGCCTTGGACAAACTCTTTCTATGGCTACACCTTC. V gene TRBV5-1 combines with J gene TRBJ1-2; the D gene is possibly TRBD1 (5 bases). The V end lost 6 bases, the J end lost 4 bases, and 22 bases lay between the germline ends. CDR3 length: 16 residues. Germline loops: CDR1 SGHRS, CDR2 YFSETQ.

The chain employs TRBV7-2 and TRBJ1-1, with unresolved D. This CDR3 has 15 amino acids. Trimming took 1 base from V and 0 from J, leaving 9 bases between them. Germline V gene lookup returns CDR1 SGHTA and CDR2 FQGNSA. The CDR3 bases are TGTGCCAGCAGCTTAGAAAGGGCCTTGAACACTGAAGCTTTCTTT. As protein: CASSLERALNTEAFF.

The gene calls are TRBV20-1 and TRBJ1-1; D remains ambiguous. The CDR3 is made up of 11 amino acids. Germline V lookup: CDR1 DFQATT, CDR2 SNEGSKA (reference sequence). The CDR3 loop is CSGVGNTEAFF. CDR3 nucleotide sequence: TGCAGCGGGGTCGGAAACACTGAAGCTTTCTTT.

This clone appeared a single time. This chain links TRBV28 with TRBJ2-1, with TRBD2 matching 11 bases. Germline V lookup: CDR1 MDHEN, CDR2 SYDVKM. The CDR3 runs 18 residues. The V segment lost 2 bases and the J segment 7 bases; nucleotides outside the gene matches: 13. The CDR3 bases are TGTGCCAGCAGTTTAGCGGGTAGCGGGGGGGCAATAGGAAATGAGCAGTTCTTC. Amino acids: CASSLAGSGGAIGNEQFF.

This clone has only one observation. The chain combines TRBV6-5 with TRBJ1-1, with D hard to call. V was trimmed by 11 bases and J by 4 bases, leaving 17 bases between them. Germline CDR1 reads MNHEY; CDR2 reads SVGAGI. The CDR3 extends over 13 amino acids. This CDR3 reads CARVGGWITEAFF. In nucleotides, the CDR3 is TGTGCCCGGGTGGGAGGGTGGATCACTGAAGCTTTCTTT.

This clone has a single count. The V gene is TRBV10-3, the J gene TRBJ1-1, with TRBD1 as a possible D gene (6 bases). CDR3 size: 11 residues. V lost 4 bases, J lost 8 bases, and 8 bases lay in between. Germline V gene lookup returns CDR1 ENHRY and CDR2 SYGVKD. Here the CDR3 reads CAISGGGEAFF. CDR3 DNA sequence: TGTGCCATCAGTGGTGGGGGCGAAGCTTTCTTT.

The chain recombines TRBV5-4 with TRBJ2-5; D remains unclear. The V end was cut by 3 bases, the J end by 5 bases, with 11 bases between. CDR1 SGHNT and CDR2 YYREEE come from the germline V gene (reference sequence). The CDR3 runs 13 residues. The CDR3 sequence is CASSYPSAETQYF. CDR3 DNA: TGTGCCAGCAGCTACCCCTCGGCCGAGACCCAGTACTTC.

This clone came up a few times. The V and J genes are TRBV7-2 and TRBJ2-3, with D unresolved. Germline V CDR1 and CDR2: SGHTA, FQGNSA. CDR3 length: 14 residues. V was cut by 2 bases and J by 2 bases, with 8 bases left in between. The CDR3 DNA reads as TGTGCCAGCAGCTTATTAGGGAACACAGATACGCAGTATTTT. This encodes CASSLLGNTDTQYF.

V gene TRBV18 combines with J gene TRBJ1-6; D possibly corresponds to TRBD1 (5 bases). Per germline, CDR1 KGHSH and CDR2 LQKENI. V was pared by 6 bases and J by 6 bases, with 18 bases between. The CDR3 totals 16 residues. The DNA of the CDR3 is TGTGCCAGCTCCGCGGGGCCGCCAGTTGGTAATTCACCCCTCCACTTT. Its translation is CASSAGPPVGNSPLHF.

V and J are TRBV29-1 and TRBJ1-1; the D gene is possibly TRBD1 (6 bases). Trimming shortened V by 2 bases and J by 1 base, and 14 bases separated the two germline ends. The CDR3 totals 15 residues. Looked up from germline, CDR1 is SQVTM and CDR2 is ANQGSEA. CDR3: CSVEPLGTPNTEAFF. The CDR3 region has the DNA TGCAGCGTTGAACCCCTCGGGACACCGAACACTGAAGCTTTCTTT. The variable domain in full, completed from reference TRBV29-1 and TRBJ1-1, reads SAVISQKPSRDICQRGTSLTIQCQVDSQVTMMFWYRQQPGQSLTLIATANQGSEATYESGFVIDKFPISRPNLTFSTLTVSNMSPEDSSIYLCSVEPLGTPNTEAFFGQGTRLTVV.

This chain connects TRBV28 to TRBJ1-2, with TRBD1 matching 8 bases. Losses at the gene ends were 5 bases for V and 2 bases for J; bases not matched to a gene: 4. This CDR3 has 14 residues. Germline V CDR1 and CDR2: MDHEN, SYDVKM. The CDR3 sequence: CASSRNRGNYGYTF. DNA of the CDR3: TGTGCCAGCAGTCGAAACAGGGGGAACTATGGCTACACCTTC.

The rearrangement links TRBV27 to TRBJ1-1; D call uncertain. The V end lost 5 bases, the J end lost 4 bases, and 17 bases lay between the germline ends. This CDR3 has 15 amino acids. Germline lookup yields CDR1 MNHEY and CDR2 SMNVEV (reference sequence). Written as DNA, the CDR3 is TGTGCCAGCAGTCCCCGGTCTCTGGCGATCACTGAAGCTTTCTTT. As protein: CASSPRSLAITEAFF.

The chain has TRBV7-8 and TRBJ1-2; tentatively, D is TRBD1 (5 bases). CDR1 SGHVS and CDR2 FQNEAQ come from the germline V gene. V was clipped by 3 bases and J by 4 bases, with 15 bases between them. This CDR3 contains 15 residues. CDR3 loop: CASSFSGLGGYGYTF. As DNA, the CDR3 is TGTGCCAGCAGCTTCTCGGGGTTGGGGGGCTATGGCTACACCTTC.

The rearrangement links TRBV18 to TRBJ2-5; 7 nucleotides agree with TRBD1. The germline V gene has CDR1 KGHSH and CDR2 LQKENI. V lost 8 bases, J lost 5 bases, and 11 bases stayed unmatched. There are 14 residues in the CDR3. The CDR3, as DNA: TGTGCCAGCCGCGAAGGACAGGCGGCGGAGACCCAGTACTTC. This gives the protein CASREGQAAETQYF.

In DNA form, the CDR3 reads TGCGCCAGCAGCCCGATGGGGTTTGAAAAACTGTTTTTT. Its translation: CASSPMGFEKLFF. This chain joins TRBV4-3 and TRBJ1-4, with D hard to call. Looked up from germline, CDR1 is LGHNA and CDR2 is YSLEER. Trimming shortened V by 4 bases and J by 7 bases, and 10 bases separated the two germline ends. The CDR3 runs 13 residues.

With regard to this clone: The junction does not match germline at one end; this may be a read error. The CDR3 coding sequence is TGCGCCAGCAGCCAAGATTCAGCCTACAATTCACCCCTCCACTTT. Amino acids: CASSQDSAYNSPLHF. The chain recombines TRBV4-3 with TRBJ1-6; D call uncertain. The CDR3 spans 15 residues. Germline lookup yields CDR1 LGHNA and CDR2 YSLEER.

The chain is built from TRBV9 and TRBJ2-3, with D possibly TRBD1 on 6 matching bases. Per the germline V gene, CDR1 is SGDLS and CDR2 is YYNGEE. Between the trimmed V and J ends, which lost 8 bases and 4 bases, there was a span of 17 bases. The CDR3 consists of 14 residues. The CDR3 sequence: CASAAGERADTQYF. As DNA, the CDR3 is TGTGCCAGTGCGGCAGGGGAGAGGGCAGATACGCAGTATTTT.

This clone was seen just once. J is TRBJ1-2 and V is TRBV6-5; 11 nucleotides align to TRBD1. The CDR3 length is 14 residues. V was pared by 6 bases and J by 7 bases, with 7 bases of the junction left unmatched. The germline V gene encodes CDR1 MNHEY and CDR2 SVGAGI. CDR3 DNA: TGTGCCAGCAGGGCCGGACAGGGGGCGCTTGGCTACACCTTC. Translating it yields CASRAGQGALGYTF.

The chain links TRBV6-2 or TRBV6-3 to TRBJ2-5; 8 bases line up with TRBD2. CDR1 MNHEY and CDR2 SVGEGT come from the germline V gene. This CDR3 has 17 residues. Trimming took 1 base from V and 5 from J; bases not matched to a gene: 12. CDR3 nucleotides: TGTGCCAGCAGTTACTTCTTAGCGGGAACCCCGTCGGAGACCCAGTACTTC. Translated, it gives CASSYFLAGTPSETQYF.

The genes are TRBV5-1 and TRBJ2-6; a possible D gene is TRBD1 (5 bases). V lost 0 bases and J 1 base, leaving 11 bases between the germline ends. Germline loops: CDR1 SGHRS, CDR2 YFSETQ. This CDR3 spans 17 amino acids. CDR3 bases: TGCGCCAGCAGCTTGGCCGCAGGGTTTTCTGGGGCCAACGTCCTGACTTTC. As protein: CASSLAAGFSGANVLTF.

V and J are TRBV5-6 and TRBJ2-5; 9 nucleotides agree with TRBD1. Germline V gives CDR1 SGHDT, CDR2 YYEEEE. This CDR3 is 13 amino acids long. Trimming took 4 bases from V and 4 from J; bases not matched to a gene: 2. The CDR3 DNA reads TGTGCCAGCAGCACAGGGGGCGGAGAGACCCAGTACTTC. As protein: CASSTGGGETQYF.

The chain couples TRBV5-1 to TRBJ1-1; no clear D. Germline lookup yields CDR1 SGHRS and CDR2 YFSETQ. The V end was cut by 5 bases, the J end by 1 base, with 12 bases between. CDR3 length equals 14 residues. The CDR3 region is CASRANAQNTEAFF. The DNA for the CDR3 is TGCGCCAGCAGAGCCAACGCGCAGAACACTGAAGCTTTCTTT.

The J gene is TRBJ1-1, the V gene TRBV7-9; a possible D gene is TRBD1 (6 bases). Germline lookup yields CDR1 SEHNR and CDR2 FQNEAQ (reference sequence). This CDR3 is built from 14 residues. The germline V and J ends were trimmed by 1 base and 12 bases, with 18 bases remaining between them. The CDR3 is CASSLGGQSVRPFF. CDR3 in DNA: TGTGCCAGCAGCTTAGGAGGACAGTCTGTTCGGCCTTTCTTT.